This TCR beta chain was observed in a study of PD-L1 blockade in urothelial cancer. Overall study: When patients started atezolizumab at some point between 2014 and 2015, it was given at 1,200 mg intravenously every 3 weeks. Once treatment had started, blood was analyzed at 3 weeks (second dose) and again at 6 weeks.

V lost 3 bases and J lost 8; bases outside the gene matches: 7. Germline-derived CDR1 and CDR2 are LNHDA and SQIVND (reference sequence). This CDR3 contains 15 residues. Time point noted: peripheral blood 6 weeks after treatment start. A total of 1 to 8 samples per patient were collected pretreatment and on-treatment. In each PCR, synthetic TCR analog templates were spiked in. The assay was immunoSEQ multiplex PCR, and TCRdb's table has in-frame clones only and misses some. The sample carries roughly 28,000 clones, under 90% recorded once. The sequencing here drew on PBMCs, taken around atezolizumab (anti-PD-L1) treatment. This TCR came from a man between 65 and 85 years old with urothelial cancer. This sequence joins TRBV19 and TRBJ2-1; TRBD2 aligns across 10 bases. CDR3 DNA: TGTGCCAGTAGTATGGGACTAGCGACGACCGATGAGCAGTTCTTC. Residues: CASSMGLATTDEQFF.